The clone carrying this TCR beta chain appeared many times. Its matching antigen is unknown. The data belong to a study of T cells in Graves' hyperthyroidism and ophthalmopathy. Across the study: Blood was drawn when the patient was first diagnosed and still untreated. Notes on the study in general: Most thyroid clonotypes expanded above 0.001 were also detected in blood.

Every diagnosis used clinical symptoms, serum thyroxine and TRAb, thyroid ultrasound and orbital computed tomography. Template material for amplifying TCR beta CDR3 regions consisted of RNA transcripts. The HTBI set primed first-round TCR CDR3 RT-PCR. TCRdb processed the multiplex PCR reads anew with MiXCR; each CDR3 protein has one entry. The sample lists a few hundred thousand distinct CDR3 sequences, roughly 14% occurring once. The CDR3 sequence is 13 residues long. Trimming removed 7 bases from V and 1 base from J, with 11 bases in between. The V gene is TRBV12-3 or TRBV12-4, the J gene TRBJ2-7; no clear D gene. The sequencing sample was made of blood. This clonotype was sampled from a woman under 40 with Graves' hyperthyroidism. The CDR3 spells CASTLGESYEQYF. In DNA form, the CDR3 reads TGTGCCAGCACCTTAGGAGAATCCTACGAGCAGTACTTC.